The following is a T cell receptor (beta chain) sequence with its context. This entry is derived from a study of blood T cell repertoires in COVID-19. About the research overall: Sample material is recorded as cDNA or gDNA derived from T cells, B-cell-depleted T cells, or PBMCs.

Per the original data handling: Reference gene primer amplification yielded estimated nucleated cell counts. Assay: immunoSEQ multiplex PCR; the TCRdb copy retains only in-frame clones and omits some. That table supplies the V and J calls and clone size; D and trimming were determined from the DNA. This table holds about 150,000 clones, around 83% found once. CDR1 is DFQATT, CDR2 SNEGSKA, per germline (reference sequence). V was clipped by 3 bases and J by 1 base, with 12 bases between them. This CDR3 has 14 residues. Sequencing was carried out using peripheral blood. The chain recombines TRBV20-1 with TRBJ1-1; D remains unclear. The source of this sequence is a woman in her 70s who had recovered from COVID-19. CDR3 DNA sequence: TGCAGTGCTAGTGACCCCAGAAAGAACACTGAAGCTTTCTTT. It yields the protein CSASDPRKNTEAFF.